Sequencing of this T cell receptor beta chain was carried out in a study of blood T cell repertoires in COVID-19. Per the authors' pipeline: Nucleated cell number was recorded as an estimate derived from reference gene primer amplification. TCRdb's table, derived via immunoSEQ multiplex PCR, lists solely in-frame clones and lacks some. The D gene and trimming were derived from the DNA, and the V and J assignments and clone size from that table. The sample lists 95,000 to 150,000 clones, about four fifths occurring once. CDR3 length: 15 residues. CDR1 is SGHVS and CDR2 is FQNEAQ in the germline V gene. Trimming shortened V by 2 bases and J by 7 bases, and 14 bases separated the two germline ends.

This sequence originates from a man aged 55 to 70 with active or convalescent COVID-19. The chain links TRBV7-8 to TRBJ2-2, with D perhaps matching TRBD1 (6 bases). The specimen was peripheral blood. Here the CDR3 reads CASSLRGGYNGELFF. The CDR3 bases are TGTGCCAGCAGCTTAAGAGGGGGTTACAACGGGGAGCTGTTTTTT.